This passage covers 32 T cell receptor beta chains from one sample sequenced in a study of blood T cell repertoires in COVID-19. Sequencing was performed with immunoSEQ multiplex PCR; in TCRdb, only in-frame clones are kept and a portion is missing. The sample yields under 250,000 clones, over 75% seen once. The sequenced sample was peripheral blood. These receptors all stem from a woman over 75 with acute or convalescent COVID-19.

A few counts support this clone. This chain joins TRBV5-1 and TRBJ1-1; a weak D match, TRBD1 (6 bases). This CDR3 is 13 amino acids long. Germline V CDR1 and CDR2: SGHRS, YFSETQ. Trimming took off 5 bases at V and 0 bases at J, with 8 bases between the two ends. CDR3 nucleotides: TGCGCCAGCAGGGGGGACATGAACACTGAAGCTTTCTTT. This translates into CASRGDMNTEAFF.

V gene TRBV6-5 combines with J gene TRBJ1-3, with D unclear. This CDR3 comprises 13 residues. The ends were cut back, 4 bases at V and 0 bases at J, with 4 bases in the middle. Germline CDR1 reads MNHEY; CDR2 reads SVGAGI. The CDR3 is CASSSNSGNTIYF. For the CDR3, the DNA is TGTGCCAGCAGTTCAAACTCTGGAAACACCATATATTTT.

The chain links TRBV28 to TRBJ2-7; TRBD2 aligns across 9 bases. The junction had 9 bases not matched to a gene; V was cut back by 2 bases and J by 7 bases. The CDR3 is 15 residues long. Germline V gene lookup returns CDR1 MDHEN and CDR2 SYDVKM. Here the CDR3 DNA reads TGTGCCAGCAGTTTAACGGCGGGAGGGCCGAGGGAGCAGTACTTC. It specifies CASSLTAGGPREQYF.

There are a few counts of this clone. DNA of the CDR3: TGTGCCAGCAGTGACATCCGGGACATAAGTTACTTC. It encodes CASSDIRDISYF. V is TRBV25-1 and J is TRBJ2-7; TRBD1 might be the D (6 bases). The CDR3 is 12 amino acids. In germline, CDR1 is MGHDK, CDR2 SYGVNS. Trimming stripped 3 bases from V and 13 bases from J, with 16 bases between.

The rearrangement uses TRBV6-5 and TRBJ1-6, with a possible D match to TRBD1 (5 bases). The germline gives CDR1 MNHEY, CDR2 SVGAGI. The V and J ends lost 6 bases and 7 bases respectively, with 16 bases between them. This CDR3 comprises 15 residues. The CDR3 DNA sequence: TGTGCCAGCAGCCGATGGTTTCGGGGGAATTCACCCCTCCACTTT. Translated: CASSRWFRGNSPLHF.

This chain links TRBV5-6 with TRBJ1-2; D is perhaps TRBD1 (5 bases). V was trimmed by 0 bases and J by 6 bases, leaving 12 bases between them. This CDR3 spans 14 amino acids. Per the germline V gene, CDR1 is SGHDT and CDR2 is YYEEEE. The CDR3 is CASSLGQGEDGYTF. CDR3 nucleotide sequence: TGTGCCAGCAGCTTGGGGCAGGGTGAGGATGGCTACACCTTC.

DNA for the CDR3: TGCGCCAGCAGTGAGTCGAATTCGGGACAGGGGGTCTACAATGAGCAGTTCTTC. It specifies CASSESNSGQGVYNEQFF. V gene TRBV10-1 combines with J gene TRBJ2-1; TRBD1 matches 11 bases. The germline V gene encodes CDR1 WNHNN and CDR2 SYGVQD (reference sequence). With V trimmed by 0 bases and J by 3 bases, 7 bases remained unmatched. The CDR3 sequence is 18 residues long.

This clone showed up just once. This rearrangement joins TRBV7-9 to TRBJ1-2; 8 positions agree with TRBD1. The CDR3 contains 15 residues. V lost 1 base and J lost 4; bases outside the gene matches: 5. The germline V gene has CDR1 SEHNR and CDR2 FQNEAQ (reference sequence). The CDR3 region is CASSLDGRGPYGYTF. DNA for the CDR3: TGTGCCAGCAGCTTAGACGGCAGGGGGCCCTATGGCTACACCTTC.

This chain connects TRBV7-9 to TRBJ2-1; 12 bases align to TRBD2. The CDR3 is 17 amino acids. The trim removed 1 base at V and 10 bases at J, leaving 11 bases unmatched. The germline V gene encodes CDR1 SEHNR and CDR2 FQNEAQ (reference sequence). The CDR3 sequence is CASSLGGGLAGSREQFF. In DNA, the CDR3 is TGTGCCAGCAGCTTAGGGGGAGGACTAGCGGGATCGCGGGAGCAGTTCTTC.

The rearrangement links TRBV6-4 to TRBJ1-2; a weak D match, TRBD1 (5 bases). The CDR3 covers 13 residues. CDR1 and CDR2 from the germline V gene are MRHNA and SNTAGT. V shed 2 bases and J shed 7 bases, with 11 bases lying between them. CDR3 in amino acids: CASSDGSGFGYTF. In nucleotides, the CDR3 is TGTGCCAGCAGTGACGGGTCAGGGTTTGGCTACACCTTC.

This clone has more than one count but fewer than ten. The gene calls are TRBV7-3 and TRBJ2-2; 9 bases are a match to TRBD1. This CDR3 region has 15 residues. V dropped 3 bases and J dropped 7; count of bases not matched to a gene: 6. Germline-derived CDR1 and CDR2 are SGHTA and FQGTGA. CDR3: CASSFGTGFRGELFF. CDR3 bases: TGTGCCAGCAGCTTTGGGACAGGGTTTCGCGGGGAGCTGTTTTTT. Supplemented by reference TRBV7-3 and TRBJ2-2, the full variable domain reads GAGVSQTPSNKVTEKGKYVELRCDPISGHTALYWYRQSLGQGPEFLIYFQGTGAADDSGLPNDRFFAVRPEGSVSTLKIQRTERGDSAVYLCASSFGTGFRGELFFGEGSRLTVL.

The genes are TRBV27 and TRBJ2-2; 8 bases fit TRBD1. The V and J ends lost 5 bases and 0 bases, in that order; junction bases with no gene match: 11. Germline V CDR1 and CDR2: MNHEY, SMNVEV (reference sequence). This CDR3 has 18 amino acids. As DNA, the CDR3 is TGTGCCAGCAGTCCCGGGACAGGTCTTACCTCGAACACCGGGGAGCTGTTTTTT. It is translated as CASSPGTGLTSNTGELFF.

The J gene is TRBJ1-2, the V gene TRBV7-8; TRBD1 agrees at 9 bases. Germline V gene data show CDR1 as SGHVS and CDR2 as FQNEAQ. The CDR3 sequence is 15 residues long. V gave up 2 bases and J gave up 4 bases; unmatched junction bases: 5. CDR3 DNA sequence: TGTGCCAGCAGCTTAAGGGACAGGGACCTCTATGGCTACACCTTC. It encodes CASSLRDRDLYGYTF.

The gene calls are TRBV7-2 and TRBJ2-3; no clear D. The germline V gene has CDR1 SGHTA and CDR2 FQGNSA. Trimming cost V 0 bases and J 4 bases, with 11 bases left between them. The CDR3 is 15 amino acids. The CDR3: CASSLAGVSPDTQYF. CDR3 in DNA: TGTGCCAGCAGCTTAGCCGGTGTTTCCCCAGATACGCAGTATTTT.

The rearrangement joins TRBV5-1 to TRBJ2-7; 9 bases fit TRBD1. CDR1 SGHRS and CDR2 YFSETQ come from the germline V gene. Trimming removed 0 bases from V and 5 bases from J; junction bases left unmatched: 6. The CDR3 spans 15 residues. The CDR3: CASSLDGTGSNEQYF. DNA for the CDR3: TGCGCCAGCAGCTTGGACGGGACAGGGTCTAACGAGCAGTACTTC.

The rearrangement joins TRBV5-1 to TRBJ1-4; 7 bases map to TRBD1. V gave up 4 bases and J gave up 5 bases; unmatched junction bases: 11. The CDR3 consists of 16 residues. CDR1 is SGHRS and CDR2 is YFSETQ in the germline V gene. CDR3 sequence (DNA): TGCGCCAGCAGCCCACCGGGGACAGCAGGAAATGAAAAACTGTTTTTT. This gives the protein CASSPPGTAGNEKLFF.

The rearrangement joins TRBV2 to TRBJ1-1; weak D call: TRBD1 (6 bases). The CDR3 runs to 14 residues. V was trimmed by 7 bases and J by 1 base, leaving 13 bases between them. Looked up from germline, CDR1 is SNHLY and CDR2 is FYNNEI. The CDR3 nucleotides read TGTGCCAGCACCCGGGGGGGCCCGAACACTGAAGCTTTCTTT. This codes for CASTRGGPNTEAFF.

This clone was seen more than once but under ten times. V gene TRBV5-5 combines with J gene TRBJ2-3; perhaps TRBD1 as D (6 bases). Germline-derived CDR1 and CDR2 are SGHKS and YYEKEE (reference sequence). The CDR3 runs to 14 residues. V shed 4 bases and J shed 2 bases, with 11 bases lying between them. The CDR3 region has the DNA TGTGCCAGCAGCATTGGACAGAACACAGATACGCAGTATTTT. This translates into CASSIGQNTDTQYF.

The rearrangement joins TRBV15 to TRBJ2-2, with TRBD2 matching 10 bases. Germline V CDR1 and CDR2: LNHNV, YYDKDF (reference sequence). With 4 bases clipped from V and 1 base from J, the junction kept 9 bases outside the gene matches. The CDR3 has 18 residues. The CDR3 region is CATSKGILAGGNTGELFF. In DNA, the CDR3 is TGTGCCACCAGCAAGGGAATTTTAGCGGGAGGGAACACCGGGGAGCTGTTTTTT.

The genes are TRBV7-9 and TRBJ2-3; 9 nucleotides match TRBD2. Trimming took 5 bases from V and 1 from J; bases not matched to a gene: 7. The CDR3 covers 16 residues. Germline-derived CDR1 and CDR2 are SEHNR and FQNEAQ (reference sequence). The CDR3 region is CASSPVSGSGTDTQYF. In DNA form, the CDR3 reads TGTGCCAGCAGCCCCGTTAGCGGGAGCGGCACAGATACGCAGTATTTT.

Concerning this clone itself: Different DNA sequences within this sample yield the same CDR3. The rearrangement joins TRBV9 to TRBJ1-5, with 10 positions matching TRBD1. The CDR3 consists of 16 residues. J gave up 0 bases and V 3 bases, and 3 bases lay outside the gene matches. Germline V gives CDR1 SGDLS, CDR2 YYNGEE. The CDR3 DNA reads as TGTGCCAGCAGCGCCGGGACAGGGGATAGCAATCAGCCCCAGCATTTT. Its protein product is CASSAGTGDSNQPQHF.

The chain recombines TRBV6-5 with TRBJ1-2; the match to TRBD1 covers 7 bases. V dropped 6 bases and J dropped 4; count of bases not matched to a gene: 5. The germline V gene has CDR1 MNHEY and CDR2 SVGAGI. The CDR3 has 13 residues. CDR3 DNA sequence: TGTGCCAGCAGCCCCGGGACAGTCTATGGCTACACCTTC. Translating it yields CASSPGTVYGYTF.

This chain connects TRBV6-5 to TRBJ2-5; 7 bases align to TRBD2. This CDR3 contains 14 residues. Germline CDR1 MNHEY, CDR2 SVGAGI. Trimming cost V 6 bases and J 0 bases; bases outside gene matches: 4. CDR3 bases: TGTGCCAGCAGCAAGGCGGGGGACCAAGAGACCCAGTACTTC. Translated, it gives CASSKAGDQETQYF.

This rearrangement joins TRBV14 to TRBJ2-1; D not certain. The V and J ends lost 4 bases and 4 bases respectively, with 11 bases between them. CDR1 and CDR2 from the germline V gene are SGHDN and FVKESK. The CDR3 sequence is 14 residues long. The CDR3, as DNA: TGTGCCAGCAGCCTTGCGATACGTTACAATGAGCAGTTCTTC. It translates to CASSLAIRYNEQFF. Variable domain in full (rest from reference TRBV14 and TRBJ2-1): EAGVTQFPSHSVIEKGQTVTLRCDPISGHDNLYWYRRVMGKEIKFLLHFVKESKQDESGMPNNRFLAERTGGTYSTLKVQPAELEDSGVYFCASSLAIRYNEQFFGPGTRLTVL.

This chain connects TRBV5-1 to TRBJ2-1; 7 nucleotides align to TRBD2. Germline V gives CDR1 SGHRS, CDR2 YFSETQ. J was trimmed by 8 bases and V by 3 bases; bases with no gene match: 17. The CDR3 has 17 residues. The CDR3 spells CASSYITGTISSYEQFF. The CDR3 bases are TGCGCCAGCAGCTACATTACCGGGACTATTAGTTCTTATGAGCAGTTCTTC. The full variable domain, with the rest looked up from reference TRBV5-1 and TRBJ2-1, is KAGVTQTPRYLIKTRGQQVTLSCSPISGHRSVSWYQQTPGQGLQFLFEYFSETQRNKGNFPGRFSGRQFSNSRSEMNVSTLELGDSALYLCASSYITGTISSYEQFFGPGTRLTVL.

The genes are TRBV14 and TRBJ2-1, with 9 bases identical to TRBD2. Germline V gene lookup returns CDR1 SGHDN and CDR2 FVKESK. V trimming: 3 bases; J trimming: 10 bases; junction bases outside the gene matches: 7. This CDR3 is built from 14 residues. CDR3 protein: CASSHSVAGVEQFF. For the CDR3, the DNA is TGTGCCAGCAGCCATTCAGTAGCGGGAGTGGAGCAGTTCTTC.

The chain couples TRBV7-9 to TRBJ2-3; 11 bases match TRBD2. V shed 5 bases and J 4 bases; nucleotides not matched to a gene: 8. This CDR3 is built from 16 residues. Germline V lookup: CDR1 SEHNR, CDR2 FQNEAQ (reference sequence). CDR3 sequence: CASSVTSGEVADTQYF. The CDR3 coding sequence is TGTGCCAGCAGCGTGACTAGCGGGGAGGTTGCAGATACGCAGTATTTT.

The chain recombines TRBV7-2 with TRBJ2-7; no reliable D call. Germline CDR1 and CDR2: SGHTA and FQGNSA. CDR3 length: 15 amino acids. V lost 3 bases and J 3 bases, leaving 15 bases between the germline ends. The CDR3 DNA follows: TGTGCCAGCAGCTTGGCCGCAGACTCCGGCTACGAGCAGTACTTC. Its protein is CASSLAADSGYEQYF.

The chain recombines TRBV6-5 with TRBJ1-1; perhaps TRBD1 as D (5 bases). CDR1 MNHEY and CDR2 SVGAGI come from the germline V gene. Trimming stripped 10 bases from V and 1 base from J, with 19 bases between. The CDR3 consists of 15 residues. The DNA of the CDR3 is TGTGCCACTAACGACTACGGGACTGCGAACACTGAAGCTTTCTTT. It translates to CATNDYGTANTEAFF.

The chain recombines TRBV10-3 with TRBJ2-1; 9 bases are a match to TRBD2. Looked up from germline, CDR1 is ENHRY and CDR2 is SYGVKD. V gave up 11 bases and J gave up 5 bases; unmatched junction bases: 10. The CDR3 runs to 14 residues. The CDR3 DNA is TGTGCCGTCCAGCGGGAGGTGCGCGACAATGAGCAGTTCTTC. Its translation: CAVQREVRDNEQFF.

This chain links TRBV14 with TRBJ2-1, with D possibly TRBD2 on 5 matching bases. The CDR3 extends over 16 amino acids. The germline V gene has CDR1 SGHDN and CDR2 FVKESK. Trimming stripped 4 bases from V and 9 bases from J, with 22 bases between. CDR3 sequence (DNA): TGTGCCAGCAGCCTGGCCCGCCCTACTAGTTTTACTGAGCAGTTCTTC. Protein sequence: CASSLARPTSFTEQFF.

This chain joins TRBV15 and TRBJ1-1; 7 nucleotides line up with TRBD1. The V gene end was trimmed by 7 bases and the J gene end by 5 bases; junction bases not matched to a gene: 13. The length of the CDR3 is 15 residues. CDR1 and CDR2 (germline): LNHNV, YYDKDF (reference sequence). The CDR3 loop is CATNNRGEERTEAFF. CDR3 nucleotide sequence: TGTGCCACCAACAACAGGGGCGAGGAACGGACTGAAGCTTTCTTT.